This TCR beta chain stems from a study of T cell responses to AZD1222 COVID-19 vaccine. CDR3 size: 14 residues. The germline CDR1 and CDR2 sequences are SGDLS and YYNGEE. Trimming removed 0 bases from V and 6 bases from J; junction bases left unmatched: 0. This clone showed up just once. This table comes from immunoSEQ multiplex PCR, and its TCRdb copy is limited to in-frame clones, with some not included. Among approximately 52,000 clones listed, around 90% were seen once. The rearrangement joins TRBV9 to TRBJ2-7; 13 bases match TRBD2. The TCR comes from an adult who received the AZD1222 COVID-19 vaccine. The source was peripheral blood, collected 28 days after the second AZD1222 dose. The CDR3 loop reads CASSVGLAGGEQYF. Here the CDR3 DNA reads TGTGCCAGCAGCGTAGGACTAGCGGGAGGCGAGCAGTACTTC.